These 11 T cell receptor beta chains share one sample of origin, sequenced in a study of T cell responses to AZD1222 COVID-19 vaccine. The data were produced by immunoSEQ multiplex PCR, yet TCRdb's version contains in-frame clones alone and is incomplete. This sample carries 90,000 to 130,000 clones, around 90% of them seen once, and the ten largest clones take under 10%. The sample was peripheral blood, taken on day 0 of AZD1222 vaccination. The origin of the receptors is an adult in good health.

The chain combines TRBV11-2 with TRBJ2-5; possible D gene TRBD2, 6 bases. Germline values: CDR1 SGHAT, CDR2 FQNNGV. Trimming left V 0 bases short and J 3 bases short, with 11 bases between. CDR3 size: 15 residues. This CDR3 is CASSLDRGVKETQYF. The CDR3 nucleotides read TGTGCCAGCAGCTTAGATCGCGGGGTAAAAGAGACCCAGTACTTC.

The rearrangement links TRBV21-1 to TRBJ2-1; whether TRBD1, the table's D call, matches the DNA was not checked. TRBV21-1 is a known pseudogene. This CDR3 has 16 amino acids. CDR3: CASSKYWTSSYNEQFF. In DNA form, the CDR3 reads TGTGCCAGCAGCAAATACTGGACAAGCTCCTACAATGAGCAGTTCTTC.

The chain couples TRBV18 to TRBJ2-4; possibly TRBD1 for D (6 bases). The CDR3 covers 15 residues. V was cut by 6 bases and J by 8 bases, with 20 bases left in between. CDR1 is KGHSH, CDR2 LQKENI, per germline. CDR3 region: CASSSQAGAGDIQYF. The CDR3 DNA is TGTGCCAGCTCGTCTCAGGCAGGGGCTGGAGACATTCAGTACTTC.

The rearrangement joins TRBV7-8 to TRBJ1-3, with a possible D match to TRBD1 (5 bases). The CDR3 is made up of 17 amino acids. V was clipped by 0 bases and J by 4 bases, with 16 bases between them. CDR1 and CDR2 (germline): SGHVS, FQNEAQ. The CDR3 protein is CASSLADRKSPGNTIYF. The CDR3, as DNA: TGTGCCAGCAGCTTAGCCGACAGAAAAAGCCCAGGAAACACCATATATTTT.

The rearrangement joins TRBV24-1 to TRBJ2-2; D not resolved. The ends were cut back, 1 base at V and 8 bases at J, with 7 bases in the middle. CDR1 is KGHDR and CDR2 is SFDVKD in the germline V gene. The CDR3 extends over 13 amino acids. The CDR3 nucleotides are TGTGCCACCAGTGATTTTACTTCGGGGGAGCTGTTTTTT. This codes for CATSDFTSGELFF.

The chain employs TRBV9 and TRBJ2-5; D might be TRBD2 (5 bases). Germline CDR1 and CDR2: SGDLS and YYNGEE. Trimming removed 2 bases at V and 2 bases at J, with 13 bases between. The CDR3 sequence is 15 residues long. The DNA of the CDR3 is TGTGCCAGCAGCGTCGGAGCGGTGCAACAAGAGACCCAGTACTTC. It translates to CASSVGAVQQETQYF.

The chain carries TRBV28 and TRBJ1-6; a weak D match, TRBD1 (5 bases). From germline, CDR1 is MDHEN and CDR2 SYDVKM. V lost 4 bases and J 9 bases, leaving 16 bases between the germline ends. The CDR3 length is 15 residues. In DNA form, the CDR3 reads TGTGCCAGCAGTTCCGGGGGTCATATTCTTTCACCCCTCCACTTT. Translation: CASSSGGHILSPLHF.

As for this clone: This same CDR3 is encoded by further DNA sequences in the sample. The V gene is TRBV6-5, the J gene TRBJ1-1, with D tentatively TRBD1 (5 bases). The V end was cut by 0 bases, the J end by 5 bases, with 16 bases between. Germline V gives CDR1 MNHEY, CDR2 SVGAGI. The CDR3 is 16 residues long. The CDR3 loop reads CASSYSPQPRGTEAFF. Written as DNA, the CDR3 is TGTGCCAGCAGTTACTCGCCTCAGCCGAGGGGTACTGAAGCTTTCTTT.

This chain links TRBV7-9 with TRBJ1-6; tentative D call: TRBD1 (5 bases). CDR3 size: 14 residues. Germline CDR1 and CDR2: SEHNR and FQNEAQ (reference sequence). The V end was cut by 2 bases, the J end by 10 bases, with 12 bases between. The DNA for the CDR3 is TGTGCCAGCAGCTTAACAGGCGCCATGTCACCCCTCCACTTT. Amino acids: CASSLTGAMSPLHF.

The chain couples TRBV6-5 to TRBJ2-3; 11 bases map to TRBD2. The CDR3 contains 16 residues. The germline V gene has CDR1 MNHEY and CDR2 SVGAGI. Trimming cost V 4 bases and J 1 base; bases outside gene matches: 4. In nucleotides, the CDR3 is TGTGCCAGCAGTTTCGGACTAGCGGGCCGCACAGATACGCAGTATTTT. This encodes CASSFGLAGRTDTQYF.

The chain carries TRBV29-1 and TRBJ2-2, with TRBD2 matching 7 bases. The trim removed 6 bases at V and 4 bases at J, leaving 8 bases unmatched. Germline assignment: CDR1 SQVTM and CDR2 ANQGSEA. This CDR3 has 14 amino acids. CDR3 sequence (DNA): TGCAGCGTCCTTAACGGGGGGTTCACCGGGGAGCTGTTTTTT. Protein sequence: CSVLNGGFTGELFF.